The 29 T cell receptor beta chains below come from one sample, sequenced in a study of identifying expanded T cells in peripheral blood. TCRdb's table, derived via immunoSEQ multiplex PCR, lists solely in-frame clones and lacks some. Of under 70,000 clones detected, around 87% appear once; the ten largest clones hold around 4.8%. Specimen: blood. These receptor sequences come from a person aged 18 to 69 in good health.

As for this clone: The same CDR3 also results from other DNA sequences found in this sample. This chain connects TRBV27 to TRBJ2-7, with 14 positions matching TRBD2. Trimming removed 5 bases from V and 7 bases from J; junction bases left unmatched: 4. Germline values: CDR1 MNHEY, CDR2 SMNVEV (reference sequence). The CDR3 spans 14 residues. CDR3 sequence: CASSPGLAGVEQYF. In DNA form, the CDR3 reads TGTGCCAGCAGTCCGGGACTAGCGGGAGTGGAGCAGTACTTC.

The genes are TRBV19 and TRBJ2-7; D ambiguous. The CDR3 has 14 amino acids. CDR1 and CDR2 (germline): LNHDA, SQIVND (reference sequence). The V end was cut by 3 bases, the J end by 5 bases, with 14 bases between. CDR3 residues: CASSMTSTGHEQYF. CDR3 in DNA: TGTGCCAGTAGTATGACTTCGACCGGCCACGAGCAGTACTTC.

This sequence joins TRBV30 and TRBJ1-2; D might be TRBD1 (5 bases). Per the germline V gene, CDR1 is GTSNPN and CDR2 is SVGIG (reference sequence). V was pared by 5 bases and J by 0 bases, with 13 bases between. The length of the CDR3 is 14 residues. CDR3 loop: CAWAPRAANYGYTF. Written as DNA, the CDR3 is TGTGCCTGGGCCCCCAGGGCGGCTAACTATGGCTACACCTTC.

The chain has TRBV29-1 and TRBJ2-5; tentatively, D is TRBD2 (5 bases). V lost 6 bases and J lost 5, with 13 bases in between. In germline, CDR1 is SQVTM, CDR2 ANQGSEA. This CDR3 is 12 amino acids long. CDR3 nucleotide sequence: TGCAGCGTCGACCCTAGCCGGGAGACCCAGTACTTC. This translates into CSVDPSRETQYF. Filled out from reference TRBV29-1 and TRBJ2-5, the complete variable domain reads SAVISQKPSRDICQRGTSLTIQCQVDSQVTMMFWYRQQPGQSLTLIATANQGSEATYESGFVIDKFPISRPNLTFSTLTVSNMSPEDSSIYLCSVDPSRETQYFGPGTRLLVL.

This clone was seen a handful of times. The rearrangement links TRBV11-2 to TRBJ1-6; D not resolved. With 3 bases removed from V and 6 bases from J, the gap between germline ends came to 12 bases. The CDR3 runs 15 residues. Per the germline V gene, CDR1 is SGHAT and CDR2 is FQNNGV. CDR3 coding DNA: TGTGCCAGCAGCTTTACGGACGGCGCTAATTCACCCCTCCACTTT. Its translation: CASSFTDGANSPLHF.

The chain links TRBV11-3 to TRBJ2-2, with D perhaps TRBD1 or TRBD2 (6 bases each). Deletions cut 2 bases from V and 11 bases from J, with 15 bases between. Germline V lookup: CDR1 SGHNT, CDR2 YENEEA. CDR3 length: 14 residues. CDR3 nucleotides: TGTGCCAGCAGCTTACAATCGGCCGGGGGCGAGCTGTTTTTT. Translated: CASSLQSAGGELFF.

This clone was seen only a few times. The V and J genes are TRBV6-1 and TRBJ2-7, with 9 nucleotides matching TRBD2. CDR1 MNHNS and CDR2 SASEGT come from the germline V gene. The J segment lost 0 bases and the V segment lost 5 bases, leaving 5 bases of the junction unmatched. CDR3 length equals 15 residues. Written as DNA, the CDR3 is TGTGCCAGCAGTTTGAGCGGGGGGAGCTCCTACGAGCAGTACTTC. As protein: CASSLSGGSSYEQYF.

The V gene is TRBV19, the J gene TRBJ1-2; tentatively, D is TRBD1 (6 bases). Trimming took 3 bases from V and 0 from J, leaving 8 bases between them. CDR1 and CDR2 from the germline V gene are LNHDA and SQIVND (reference sequence). The CDR3 has 14 amino acids. The CDR3 DNA sequence: TGTGCCAGTAGTATCAGGGGATCTAACTATGGCTACACCTTC. Its translation: CASSIRGSNYGYTF. Supplemented by reference TRBV19 and TRBJ1-2, the full variable domain reads DGGITQSPKYLFRKEGQNVTLSCEQNLNHDAMYWYRQDPGQGLRLIYYSQIVNDFQKGDIAEGYSVSREKKESFPLTVTSAQKNPTAFYLCASSIRGSNYGYTFGSGTRLTVV.

To note about this clone: This sample also contains other DNA sequences that code for the same CDR3. The rearrangement links TRBV7-9 to TRBJ2-7; D call uncertain. Germline lookup yields CDR1 SEHNR and CDR2 FQNEAQ (reference sequence). The CDR3 totals 11 residues. Trimming left V 5 bases short and J 3 bases short, with 5 bases between. As DNA, the CDR3 is TGTGCCAGCAGCCCCCTCTACGAGCAGTACTTC. Translated: CASSPLYEQYF.

The chain links TRBV6-1 to TRBJ2-7, with D uncertain. Trimming pared 5 bases from V and 5 bases from J, leaving 7 bases between. The CDR3 is 11 residues long. The germline V gene encodes CDR1 MNHNS and CDR2 SASEGT. The CDR3 DNA follows: TGTGCCAGCAGTTATTTGAACGAGCAGTACTTC. Translating it yields CASSYLNEQYF.

V is TRBV2 and J is TRBJ1-6, with D tentatively TRBD1 (6 bases). CDR1 and CDR2 from the germline V gene are SNHLY and FYNNEI. The germline V and J ends were trimmed by 3 bases and 0 bases, with 12 bases remaining between them. The CDR3 runs to 17 residues. The CDR3 DNA reads TGTGCCAGCAGTGAGTTTGGGGGCAGCTCCTATAATTCACCCCTCCACTTT. Encoded protein: CASSEFGGSSYNSPLHF.

The chain combines TRBV7-2 with TRBJ2-3; TRBD2 matches 7 bases. The CDR3 spans 15 residues. In germline, CDR1 is SGHTA, CDR2 FQGNSA. V was clipped by 5 bases and J by 1 base; unmatched bases: 6. The CDR3 nucleotides read TGTGCCAGCAGCCTAAATGGACTAGGCACAGATACGCAGTATTTT. It yields the protein CASSLNGLGTDTQYF. Looking up the rest from reference TRBV7-2 and TRBJ2-3 gives the full variable domain: GAGVSQSPSNKVTEKGKDVELRCDPISGHTALYWYRQSLGQGLEFLIYFQGNSAPDKSGLPSDRFSAERTGGSVSTLTIQRTQQEDSAVYLCASSLNGLGTDTQYFGPGTRLTVL.

The gene calls are TRBV7-2 and TRBJ2-7, with D hard to call. Germline V CDR1 and CDR2: SGHTA, FQGNSA. Trimming cost V 2 bases and J 2 bases, with 10 bases left between them. There are 14 residues in the CDR3. CDR3 in DNA: TGTGCCAGCAGCTTATCCGGGTTTACCTACGAGCAGTACTTC. It encodes CASSLSGFTYEQYF.

The chain combines TRBV6-4 with TRBJ2-3; 9 positions match TRBD2. This CDR3 has 15 residues. Germline CDR1 is MRHNA and CDR2 is SNTAGT. Trimming removed 4 bases from V and 5 bases from J; junction bases left unmatched: 7. DNA for the CDR3: TGTGCCAGCAGTGCGTTAGCGGGAGCTGGAGATACGCAGTATTTT. This encodes CASSALAGAGDTQYF.

The chain recombines TRBV28 with TRBJ2-1, with 14 bases lining up with TRBD2. The CDR3 runs to 17 residues. The V and J ends lost 1 base and 6 bases, in that order; junction bases with no gene match: 5. Per germline, CDR1 MDHEN and CDR2 SYDVKM. The CDR3 reads CASSLYRTSGGFNEQFF. DNA for the CDR3: TGTGCCAGCAGTTTATACCGGACTAGCGGGGGGTTCAATGAGCAGTTCTTC.

The gene calls are TRBV9 and TRBJ2-5, with D possibly matching TRBD1 (6 bases). In germline, CDR1 is SGDLS, CDR2 YYNGEE. CDR3 length: 15 amino acids. V lost 0 bases to trimming and J lost 4 bases, with 13 bases between them. The chain's CDR3 is CASSVVQGLGETQYF. Here the CDR3 DNA reads TGTGCCAGCAGCGTAGTACAGGGCTTGGGAGAGACCCAGTACTTC. The full variable domain, in which reference TRBV9 and TRBJ2-5 provide the parts outside the CDR3, is DSGVTQTPKHLITATGQRVTLRCSPRSGDLSVYWYQQSLDQGLQFLIQYYNGEERAKGNILERFSAQQFPDLHSELNLSSLELGDSALYFCASSVVQGLGETQYFGPGTRLLVL.

CDR3 residues: CASSNEKKGATGELFF. CDR3 coding DNA: TGTGCCAGCAGCAATGAGAAAAAGGGGGCAACCGGGGAGCTGTTTTTT. The chain is built from TRBV21-1 and TRBJ2-2; whether TRBD1, the table's D call, matches the DNA was not checked. TRBV21-1 is a known pseudogene. The CDR3 length is 16 residues.

The chain uses TRBV7-3 and TRBJ2-7; 11 nucleotides agree with TRBD2. The V segment lost 0 bases and the J segment 9 bases; nucleotides outside the gene matches: 10. From germline, CDR1 is SGHTA and CDR2 FQGTGA. This CDR3 comprises 16 residues. Here the CDR3 DNA reads TGTGCCAGCAGCTTAACGGGGGGACTAGCGGCACCTGCGCAGTACTTC. Translated, it gives CASSLTGGLAAPAQYF.

The V gene is TRBV30, the J gene TRBJ1-6, with 7 bases lining up with TRBD1. Trimming took 5 bases from V and 1 from J; bases not matched to a gene: 17. The CDR3 loop spans 19 amino acids. Germline V gives CDR1 GTSNPN, CDR2 SVGIG (reference sequence). The chain's CDR3 is CAWSKQGFSPSSYNSPLHF. CDR3 sequence (DNA): TGTGCCTGGTCAAAACAGGGGTTCTCTCCCTCTTCCTATAATTCACCCCTCCACTTT.

J is TRBJ1-5 and V is TRBV4-2, with D possibly TRBD1 on 6 matching bases. V was trimmed by 0 bases and J by 4 bases, leaving 10 bases between them. The germline CDR1 and CDR2 sequences are LGHNA and YNFKEQ. The CDR3 length is 15 residues. The CDR3 DNA follows: TGTGCCAGCAGCCAAGATGGGCAGGGGAATCAGCCCCAGCATTTT. Translating gives CASSQDGQGNQPQHF.

V and J are TRBV29-1 and TRBJ2-3; 16 nucleotides match TRBD2. The CDR3 loop spans 17 amino acids. Germline values: CDR1 SQVTM, CDR2 ANQGSEA. Trimming at V came to 3 bases and at J to 0 bases, leaving 3 bases not matched to a gene. The CDR3 DNA reads TGCAGCGTTGAGGGACTAGCGGGGGGGTTAAGCACAGATACGCAGTATTTT. It codes for CSVEGLAGGLSTDTQYF.

The chain's CDR3 is CASSLSSTGQFF. The CDR3 DNA reads as TGTGCCAGCAGCTTATCGTCGACAGGGCAGTTCTTC. This chain connects TRBV7-8 to TRBJ2-1, with D maybe TRBD1 (6 bases). The CDR3 contains 12 residues. Per the germline V gene, CDR1 is SGHVS and CDR2 is FQNEAQ. The V and J ends lost 2 bases and 12 bases respectively, with 11 bases between them. Complete variable domain (other parts from reference TRBV7-8 and TRBJ2-1): GAGVSQSPRYKVAKRGQDVALRCDPISGHVSLFWYQQALGQGPEFLTYFQNEAQLDKSGLPSDRFFAERPEGSVSTLKIQRTQQEDSAVYLCASSLSSTGQFFGPGTRLTVL.

The chain has TRBV25-1 and TRBJ1-6; a possible D gene is TRBD1 (5 bases). The length of the CDR3 is 13 residues. The germline CDR1 and CDR2 sequences are MGHDK and SYGVNS. V dropped 9 bases and J dropped 3 bases, with 9 bases sitting between them. CDR3 coding DNA: TGTGCCAGTAGGGACGGCTATAATTCACCCCTCCACTTT. Its translation: CASRDGYNSPLHF.

V gene TRBV5-5 combines with J gene TRBJ1-2; the D gene is possibly TRBD1 (5 bases). Trimming removed 4 bases at V and 2 bases at J, with 15 bases between. CDR1 is SGHKS, CDR2 YYEKEE, per germline (reference sequence). This CDR3 region has 15 residues. CDR3: CASSAGPGSNYGYTF. The CDR3 DNA reads TGTGCCAGCAGCGCAGGGCCCGGATCGAACTATGGCTACACCTTC.

The J gene is TRBJ1-1, the V gene TRBV10-2; TRBD1 agrees at 7 bases. V lost 4 bases and J lost 5; bases outside the gene matches: 13. Per germline, CDR1 WSHSY and CDR2 SAAADI. The CDR3 is 16 residues long. The CDR3 DNA reads as TGCGCCAGCAGTGTCCGACAGGGCCGAGGATCAACTGAAGCTTTCTTT. Protein: CASSVRQGRGSTEAFF.

This clone was recorded only once. The chain joins TRBV29-1 to TRBJ2-7; D perhaps matches TRBD2 (6 bases). Germline lookup yields CDR1 SQVTM and CDR2 ANQGSEA. V was cut by 4 bases and J by 3 bases, with 13 bases left in between. CDR3 size: 13 residues. CDR3 in DNA: TGCAGCGTTGTAGGAGGGGCGGACTACGAGCAGTACTTC. It encodes CSVVGGADYEQYF.

This chain joins TRBV5-1 and TRBJ2-1, with 13 bases lining up with TRBD2. Looked up from germline, CDR1 is SGHRS and CDR2 is YFSETQ. J gave up 12 bases and V 7 bases, and 10 bases lay outside the gene matches. The CDR3 totals 14 residues. CDR3 DNA: TGCGCCAGCGGCGGGGAGGGACTAGCGGGAAGGCAGTTCTTC. It translates to CASGGEGLAGRQFF.

The chain links TRBV18 to TRBJ2-5; possibly TRBD1 for D (6 bases). The CDR3 totals 13 residues. The germline V gene encodes CDR1 KGHSH and CDR2 LQKENI. V lost 2 bases, J lost 3 bases, and 7 bases lay in between. The CDR3, as DNA: TGTGCCAGCTCACCAAGGACAGAAGAGACCCAGTACTTC. Encoded protein: CASSPRTEETQYF.

The J gene is TRBJ1-1, the V gene TRBV7-9; a weak D match, TRBD1 (6 bases). Germline CDR1 is SEHNR and CDR2 is FQNEAQ (reference sequence). This CDR3 spans 14 amino acids. Trimming stripped 4 bases from V and 6 bases from J, with 15 bases between. The CDR3 region has the DNA TGTGCCAGCAGCTCGGAGGGGGTTCTCGCTGAAGCTTTCTTT. Amino acids: CASSSEGVLAEAFF.